These 20 T cell receptor beta chains originate from one sample sequenced in a study of shared clonotypes between healthy human individuals. The method was immunoSEQ multiplex PCR; TCRdb's version includes in-frame clones alone and lacks a portion of them. The data hold approximately 2,000,000 clones, with less than 95% observed a single time. The sequencing sample was made of naive CD4+ T cells from PBMCs. Stated subset: CD45RA+ positively selected. These TCRs come from a man between 18 and 29 years old in good health. Some clones in this sample may be carry-over from other donors' samples.

This chain links TRBV5-1 with TRBJ1-1, with D maybe TRBD1 (6 bases). Germline V gene data show CDR1 as SGHRS and CDR2 as YFSETQ. This CDR3 is 17 amino acids long. V was clipped by 4 bases and J by 0 bases, with 19 bases between them. As DNA, the CDR3 is TGCGCCAGCAGCGGGGGGCAGATTCAGGGACTGAACACTGAAGCTTTCTTT. Its protein product is CASSGGQIQGLNTEAFF.

The chain has TRBV6-6 and TRBJ2-7, with 7 nucleotides matching TRBD1. V gave up 6 bases and J gave up 2 bases; unmatched junction bases: 10. CDR3 length equals 15 residues. Germline CDR1 reads MNHNY; CDR2 reads SVGAGI (reference sequence). This chain's CDR3 is CASRLGQTTTYEQYF. The CDR3, as DNA: TGTGCCAGCAGGTTGGGACAGACAACTACCTACGAGCAGTACTTC.

The chain recombines TRBV19 with TRBJ2-7; 9 bases are a match to TRBD1. With V trimmed by 6 bases and J by 3 bases, 9 bases remained unmatched. Germline V lookup: CDR1 LNHDA, CDR2 SQIVND (reference sequence). The length of the CDR3 is 15 residues. CDR3 loop: CASSLGTGSIYEQYF. Written as DNA, the CDR3 is TGTGCCAGTAGCCTAGGGACAGGGAGTATCTACGAGCAGTACTTC. Full variable domain (missing parts from reference TRBV19 and TRBJ2-7): DGGITQSPKYLFRKEGQNVTLSCEQNLNHDAMYWYRQDPGQGLRLIYYSQIVNDFQKGDIAEGYSVSREKKESFPLTVTSAQKNPTAFYLCASSLGTGSIYEQYFGPGTRLTVT.

The chain has TRBV19 and TRBJ1-2; D is possibly TRBD1 (6 bases). Germline CDR1 LNHDA, CDR2 SQIVND (reference sequence). This CDR3 is 12 amino acids long. V was trimmed by 5 bases and J by 8 bases, leaving 12 bases between them. The CDR3 region is CASSFYRAGYTF. The CDR3 DNA reads as TGTGCCAGTAGTTTCTACAGGGCCGGCTACACCTTC.

The V call is TRBV5-1, the J call TRBJ2-1, with 11 bases that match TRBD2. V lost 4 bases and J lost 7; bases outside the gene matches: 7. In germline, CDR1 is SGHRS, CDR2 YFSETQ. The CDR3 has 15 amino acids. CDR3 residues: CASSVRTSGLNEQFF. CDR3 nucleotide sequence: TGCGCCAGCAGCGTTCGGACTAGCGGGTTAAATGAGCAGTTCTTC.

The rearrangement uses TRBV15 and TRBJ2-3; the D gene is possibly TRBD2 (5 bases). Trimming removed 1 base at V and 0 bases at J, with 11 bases between. Germline CDR1 is LNHNV and CDR2 is YYDKDF (reference sequence). The CDR3 length is 16 residues. Written as DNA, the CDR3 is TGTGCCACCAGCAGAGTACCGGGAAGTAGCACAGATACGCAGTATTTT. Its protein product is CATSRVPGSSTDTQYF. The full variable domain, in which reference TRBV15 and TRBJ2-3 provide the parts outside the CDR3, is DAMVIQNPRYQVTQFGKPVTLSCSQTLNHNVMYWYQQKSSQAPKLLFHYYDKDFNNEADTPDNFQSRRPNTSFCFLDIRSPGLGDTAMYLCATSRVPGSSTDTQYFGPGTRLTVL.

The V and J genes are TRBV19 and TRBJ2-7, with D possibly being TRBD1 (5 bases). V gave up 6 bases and J gave up 2 bases, with 11 bases separating them. Germline assignment: CDR1 LNHDA and CDR2 SQIVND (reference sequence). CDR3 length: 13 residues. CDR3 loop: CASSFRVAYEQYF. CDR3 DNA sequence: TGTGCCAGTAGCTTCAGGGTCGCCTACGAGCAGTACTTC.

The chain recombines TRBV11-2 with TRBJ2-2; D is ambiguous. Germline CDR1 and CDR2: SGHAT and FQNNGV. The length of the CDR3 is 13 residues. The germline V and J ends were trimmed by 5 bases and 4 bases, with 8 bases remaining between them. CDR3 coding DNA: TGTGCCAGCAGCCCCACGACCACCGGGGAGCTGTTTTTT. Amino acids: CASSPTTTGELFF.

The rearrangement joins TRBV7-2 to TRBJ2-3, with D uncertain. Per the germline V gene, CDR1 is SGHTA and CDR2 is FQGNSA. With 5 bases removed from V and 4 bases from J, the gap between germline ends came to 13 bases. The CDR3 loop spans 14 amino acids. This chain's CDR3 is CASSRGSPSDTQYF. The CDR3 nucleotides are TGTGCCAGCAGCCGTGGATCCCCCTCAGATACGCAGTATTTT.

The table lists this clone with a count of one. The rearrangement uses TRBV28 and TRBJ2-1; D is unresolved. This CDR3 contains 13 residues. Germline CDR1 is MDHEN and CDR2 is SYDVKM. Deletions cut 6 bases from V and 6 bases from J, with 12 bases between. The CDR3 sequence: CASSTTSPNEQFF. CDR3 bases: TGTGCCAGCAGCACCACGAGCCCCAATGAGCAGTTCTTC.

The chain uses TRBV28 and TRBJ2-7, with TRBD2 as a possible D gene (6 bases). V lost 5 bases, J lost 4 bases, and 27 bases lay in between. Germline V lookup: CDR1 MDHEN, CDR2 SYDVKM. This CDR3 has 18 amino acids. This chain's CDR3 is CASSPRNLRARRGYEQYF. The DNA of the CDR3 is TGTGCCAGCAGTCCCCGCAACCTCAGGGCGCGGAGGGGTTACGAGCAGTACTTC.

This chain links TRBV7-2 with TRBJ2-7; D possibly uses TRBD1 or TRBD2 (6 bases each). The CDR3 totals 14 residues. CDR1 and CDR2 (germline): SGHTA, FQGNSA. V lost 7 bases and J lost 6, with 19 bases in between. The CDR3 spells CASTLKGGPGEQYF. Written as DNA, the CDR3 is TGTGCCAGCACCCTTAAGGGGGGCCCGGGCGAGCAGTACTTC.

The chain employs TRBV5-4 and TRBJ2-3, with 8 bases that match TRBD2. The CDR3 totals 16 residues. In germline, CDR1 is SGHNT, CDR2 YYREEE (reference sequence). V lost 0 bases to trimming and J lost 7 bases; unmatched junction nucleotides: 10. The CDR3: CASSLVRGGSGNTQYF. CDR3 DNA sequence: TGTGCCAGCAGCTTGGTCCGGGGGGGGTCTGGGAATACGCAGTATTTT.

The J gene is TRBJ2-1, the V gene TRBV5-4; either TRBD1 or TRBD2 may supply D (6 bases each). The germline V and J ends were trimmed by 4 bases and 0 bases, with 14 bases remaining between them. CDR1 is SGHNT and CDR2 is YYREEE in the germline V gene (reference sequence). The CDR3 contains 16 residues. The CDR3: CASSDEGGSSYNEQFF. In DNA form, the CDR3 reads TGTGCCAGCAGCGATGAGGGGGGAAGCTCCTACAATGAGCAGTTCTTC.

About this clone itself: A much larger clone differs by one base, so this may be a read error. The same CDR3 is also encoded by other DNA sequences in this sample. CDR3 DNA sequence: TGTGCCAGCAGCTTAGGGGGGAGCTCCTACAATGAGCAGTTCTTC. This codes for CASSLGGSSYNEQFF. The chain recombines TRBV11-2 with TRBJ2-1; D tentatively fits TRBD1 or TRBD2 (5 bases each). This CDR3 spans 15 amino acids. Germline V gives CDR1 SGHAT, CDR2 FQNNGV. Trimming pared 1 base from V and 0 bases from J, leaving 7 bases between.

This clone was seen just once. The chain uses TRBV2 and TRBJ1-4; TRBD1 aligns across 8 bases. Germline V gene sequence: CDR1 SNHLY, CDR2 FYNNEI. CDR3 length equals 14 residues. Trimming took 4 bases from V and 7 from J; bases not matched to a gene: 5. The CDR3 protein is CASSGDRGSEKLFF. The CDR3, as DNA: TGTGCCAGCAGTGGAGACAGGGGTAGTGAAAAACTGTTTTTT. Based on the CDR3 plus reference TRBV2 and TRBJ1-4, the full variable domain is EPEVTQTPSHQVTQMGQEVILRCVPISNHLYFYWYRQILGQKVEFLVSFYNNEISEKSEIFDDQFSVERPDGSNFTLKIRSTKLEDSAMYFCASSGDRGSEKLFFGSGTQLSVL.

The count of this clone is one. This chain joins TRBV5-1 and TRBJ2-1, with D perhaps given as TRBD1 or TRBD2 (5 bases each). The germline V gene has CDR1 SGHRS and CDR2 YFSETQ. The CDR3 consists of 15 residues. The V gene lost 3 bases and the J gene lost 9 bases, with 19 bases spanning the gap. CDR3 sequence (DNA): TGCGCCAGCAGCTCACTTAGCGAGGGGTCTGGTGAGCAGTTCTTC. It specifies CASSSLSEGSGEQFF.

The V call is TRBV11-1, the J call TRBJ2-1; D possibly corresponds to TRBD1 (6 bases). V gave up 4 bases and J gave up 8 bases, with 12 bases separating them. The CDR3 sequence is 13 residues long. Germline CDR1 reads SGHAT; CDR2 reads FQDESV (reference sequence). The CDR3, as DNA: TGTGCCAGCAGCTCCTCAGGGGTTCATGAGCAGTTCTTC. This sequence encodes CASSSSGVHEQFF.

This chain connects TRBV7-2 to TRBJ2-7; 11 bases match TRBD2. This CDR3 region has 19 residues. Germline CDR1 is SGHTA and CDR2 is FQGNSA. V shed 2 bases and J 0 bases; nucleotides not matched to a gene: 12. CDR3 DNA: TGTGCCAGCAGCTTAAATTTCGGTGCCGGACTAGCGGGCTCCTACGAGCAGTACTTC. Translation: CASSLNFGAGLAGSYEQYF.

This clone has more than one count but fewer than ten. The chain joins TRBV29-1 to TRBJ1-1; D unclear. From germline, CDR1 is SQVTM and CDR2 ANQGSEA. The CDR3 length is 14 residues. The V and J ends lost 4 bases and 1 base respectively, with 13 bases between them. The CDR3 sequence is CSVVSGGANTEAFF. The DNA for the CDR3 is TGCAGCGTTGTAAGTGGAGGAGCGAACACTGAAGCTTTCTTT.